This entry is about one T cell receptor (beta chain). This sample was included in a study of technical replicates of blood from several donors. Profiled with immunoSEQ multiplex PCR; TCRdb holds only in-frame clones, not every one. The table lists just under 45,000 clones, approximately 96% of them singletons, with 0.37% in the top ten. This clonotype was sampled from a human donor in good health. The sequencing sample was made of T cells isolated from PBMCs.

CDR3 protein: CASSLFGGFYEQYF. As DNA, the CDR3 is TGCGCCAGCAGCTTATTCGGGGGATTCTACGAGCAGTACTTC. The chain uses TRBV5-1 and TRBJ2-7, with a tentative D call TRBD2 (6 bases). The V gene lost 2 bases and the J gene lost 3 bases, with 12 bases spanning the gap. Per germline, CDR1 SGHRS and CDR2 YFSETQ. The CDR3 has 14 amino acids. The whole variable domain, filled in from reference TRBV5-1 and TRBJ2-7, reads KAGVTQTPRYLIKTRGQQVTLSCSPISGHRSVSWYQQTPGQGLQFLFEYFSETQRNKGNFPGRFSGRQFSNSRSEMNVSTLELGDSALYLCASSLFGGFYEQYFGPGTRLTVT.